These 26 T cell receptor beta chains came from one sample sequenced in a study of T-cell reconstitution after alpha-beta-depleted transplantation in children (dated by TCRdb to about 2016). Receptor amplification or capture employed PCR. This sample was sequenced with an Illumina HiSeq 2500. TCR library preparation used molecular barcoding, with unique molecular identifiers applied to normalize quantification of the TCRbeta repertoire. TCRdb applied fastp at Q25 and MiXCR to the public reads, then kept only in-frame beta chains. Rows are unified per CDR3 protein, each entry keeping the most common DNA and genes. Here the sample has about 610,000 distinct CDR3 sequences; roughly 10% occur a single time. 3.5% to 5% of the sample belongs to the ten largest clones. The material was PBMCs from the stem cell graft donor, obtained from the stem cell graft. Every receptor here comes from a human donor who donated a stem cell graft to a child with acute myeloid leukemia.

V usage is TRBV5-5 and J usage is TRBJ2-7, with no clear D. Trimming shortened V by 4 bases and J by 1 base, and 12 bases separated the two germline ends. The CDR3 is 14 amino acids. Germline V CDR1 and CDR2: SGHKS, YYEKEE (reference sequence). The DNA for the CDR3 is TGTGCCAGCAGCCGCCTCTGGGATTCCTACGAGCAGTACTTC. Its translation: CASSRLWDSYEQYF.

This clonotype was seen only a few times. The rearrangement uses TRBV20-1 and TRBJ2-3, with D perhaps TRBD2 (5 bases). Germline V lookup: CDR1 DFQATT, CDR2 SNEGSKA (reference sequence). V dropped 4 bases and J dropped 4 bases, with 12 bases sitting between them. This CDR3 contains 13 residues. This CDR3 is CSATTSLADTQYF. CDR3 DNA: TGCAGTGCTACTACTAGTCTCGCAGATACGCAGTATTTT.

This clonotype was detected ten times or more. This chain links TRBV9 with TRBJ2-5, with 10 bases that match TRBD2. Trimming removed 5 bases from V and 5 bases from J; junction bases left unmatched: 21. Germline CDR1 and CDR2: SGDLS and YYNGEE. This CDR3 contains 19 residues. CDR3 amino acids: CASSLRYGTSALKEETQYF. The CDR3 bases are TGTGCCAGCAGTCTACGATACGGGACTAGCGCCCTAAAGGAGGAGACCCAGTACTTC. The full variable domain, with the rest looked up from reference TRBV9 and TRBJ2-5, is DSGVTQTPKHLITATGQRVTLRCSPRSGDLSVYWYQQSLDQGLQFLIQYYNGEERAKGNILERFSAQQFPDLHSELNLSSLELGDSALYFCASSLRYGTSALKEETQYFGPGTRLLVL.

The chain couples TRBV7-9 to TRBJ2-1; 9 nucleotides align to TRBD1. Trimming removed 3 bases from V and 4 bases from J; junction bases left unmatched: 10. Germline assignment: CDR1 SEHNR and CDR2 FQNEAQ (reference sequence). The CDR3 covers 17 residues. In DNA form, the CDR3 reads TGTGCCAGCAGCTTGGGTATACAGGGGGCCCTATACAATGAGCAGTTCTTC. It translates to CASSLGIQGALYNEQFF.

V and J are TRBV5-5 and TRBJ2-7; the D gene is possibly TRBD2 (6 bases). The germline V gene has CDR1 SGHKS and CDR2 YYEKEE (reference sequence). Trimming took 7 bases from V and 3 from J, leaving 17 bases between them. The CDR3 has 14 amino acids. In nucleotides, the CDR3 is TGTGCCAGCGGCCCACGGGGGTCGGGCTACGAGCAGTACTTC. As protein: CASGPRGSGYEQYF.

This clonotype occurred a few times. V is TRBV30 and J is TRBJ2-7; the match to TRBD2 covers 7 bases. This CDR3 is built from 12 residues. Germline CDR1 GTSNPN, CDR2 SVGIG (reference sequence). Unmatched junction bases numbered 7, after V lost 5 bases and J lost 6 bases. CDR3 DNA sequence: TGTGCCTGGGCTAATGGCGGGGGCGAGCAGTACTTC. It translates to CAWANGGGEQYF.

This clonotype appeared a few times. V usage is TRBV20-1 and J usage is TRBJ2-7; D may be TRBD1 (5 bases). This CDR3 region has 15 residues. V was shortened by 0 bases and J by 2 bases, with 14 bases between the two germline ends. From germline, CDR1 is DFQATT and CDR2 SNEGSKA (reference sequence). Written as DNA, the CDR3 is TGCAGTGCTAGAGATAATCCAGGGATACCCTACGAGCAGTACTTC. The encoded protein is CSARDNPGIPYEQYF.

This clonotype was recorded at least ten times. V and J are TRBV7-9 and TRBJ2-7, with D perhaps being TRBD1 or TRBD2 (6 bases each). This CDR3 has 16 amino acids. CDR1 is SEHNR and CDR2 is FQNEAQ in the germline V gene (reference sequence). Trimming removed 6 bases at V and 3 bases at J, with 21 bases between. CDR3 coding DNA: TGTGCCAGCAGTCAAGGAGGGGGGTTGGGTGACTACGAGCAGTACTTC. It specifies CASSQGGGLGDYEQYF.

This clonotype has a handful of counts. This rearrangement joins TRBV28 to TRBJ2-7, with 10 bases identical to TRBD2. CDR1 and CDR2 from the germline V gene are MDHEN and SYDVKM. With V trimmed by 0 bases and J by 7 bases, 9 bases remained unmatched. This CDR3 contains 16 residues. The CDR3: CASSLWASGSSDEQYF. For the CDR3, the DNA is TGTGCCAGCAGTTTATGGGCTAGCGGGAGCTCAGATGAGCAGTACTTC.

This clonotype was counted ten times or more. CDR3 amino acids: CSARANIYREGYTF. DNA for the CDR3: TGCAGTGCTAGAGCCAACATCTACAGGGAAGGCTACACCTTC. The genes are TRBV20-1 and TRBJ1-2; D is perhaps TRBD1 (6 bases). V dropped 1 base and J dropped 8 bases, with 17 bases sitting between them. The CDR3 totals 14 residues. The V gene's germline CDR1 is DFQATT and CDR2 SNEGSKA (reference sequence).

This clonotype was observed many times. The V call is TRBV6-2 or TRBV6-3, the J call TRBJ2-1; maybe TRBD2 (6 bases). V was clipped by 6 bases and J by 4 bases, with 19 bases between them. The germline CDR1 and CDR2 sequences are MNHEY and SVGEGT. CDR3 length: 16 residues. The CDR3 sequence is CASSPSLSGTYNEQFF. The CDR3 region has the DNA TGTGCCAGCAGCCCCTCCCTTAGCGGAACTTACAATGAGCAGTTCTTC.

In its sample, this clonotype was seen many times. The V and J genes are TRBV14 and TRBJ2-2; D is uncertain. With 6 bases removed from V and 6 bases from J, the gap between germline ends came to 8 bases. This CDR3 is 12 amino acids long. Germline CDR1 and CDR2: SGHDN and FVKESK. The CDR3 DNA sequence: TGTGCCAGCAGTCCCTTCCCCGGGGAGCTGTTTTTT. Translated: CASSPFPGELFF.

This clonotype was counted only a few times. The V gene is TRBV19, the J gene TRBJ2-1; 7 positions agree with TRBD1. The CDR3 runs to 15 residues. V lost 1 base, J lost 9 bases, and 9 bases stayed unmatched. The germline V gene has CDR1 LNHDA and CDR2 SQIVND (reference sequence). Here the CDR3 reads CASSIGYRGWGEQFF. The CDR3 nucleotides read TGTGCCAGTAGTATAGGTTACAGGGGATGGGGTGAGCAGTTCTTC.

The table lists this clonotype with a few counts. The chain has TRBV9 and TRBJ2-5; D remains unclear. Trimming pared 0 bases from V and 5 bases from J, leaving 8 bases between. The CDR3 loop spans 13 amino acids. Per the germline V gene, CDR1 is SGDLS and CDR2 is YYNGEE. DNA for the CDR3: TGTGCCAGCAGCGTAGAAGGGTTGGAGACCCAGTACTTC. Its translation: CASSVEGLETQYF. The full variable domain, in which reference TRBV9 and TRBJ2-5 provide the parts outside the CDR3, is DSGVTQTPKHLITATGQRVTLRCSPRSGDLSVYWYQQSLDQGLQFLIQYYNGEERAKGNILERFSAQQFPDLHSELNLSSLELGDSALYFCASSVEGLETQYFGPGTRLLVL.

This rearrangement joins TRBV3-1 to TRBJ2-1; no definite D call. Germline CDR1 LGHDT, CDR2 YNNKEL (reference sequence). V was cut by 4 bases and J by 0 bases, with 10 bases left in between. CDR3 length: 15 amino acids. CDR3 nucleotide sequence: TGTGCCAGCAGCCTCGACTGGAGCTCCTACAATGAGCAGTTCTTC. The encoded protein is CASSLDWSSYNEQFF.

This clonotype was detected ten times or more. CDR3 loop: CASSSRTGNSPLHF. As DNA, the CDR3 is TGTGCCAGCAGCTCCCGGACGGGGAACTCACCCCTCCACTTT. The chain recombines TRBV7-9 with TRBJ1-6; unclear D gene. Germline values: CDR1 SEHNR, CDR2 FQNEAQ (reference sequence). V lost 4 bases, J lost 10 bases, and 14 bases lay in between. This CDR3 comprises 14 residues.

This clonotype has more than one count but fewer than ten. The V gene is TRBV20-1, the J gene TRBJ2-1; D might be TRBD2 (5 bases). The V gene lost 3 bases and the J gene lost 0 bases, with 9 bases spanning the gap. The germline CDR1 and CDR2 sequences are DFQATT and SNEGSKA (reference sequence). The CDR3 totals 14 residues. The DNA for the CDR3 is TGCAGTGCTAGGGAGAGGGTCTCCTACAATGAGCAGTTCTTC. Its protein is CSARERVSYNEQFF.

This sequence joins TRBV10-3 and TRBJ2-7; 7 positions match TRBD2. The germline CDR1 and CDR2 sequences are ENHRY and SYGVKD. This CDR3 has 13 residues. Trimming removed 6 bases from V and 0 bases from J; junction bases left unmatched: 2. For the CDR3, the DNA is TGTGCCATCAGGGGGGGGGTCTCCTACGAGCAGTACTTC. Residues: CAIRGGVSYEQYF.

This clonotype was found once. The rearrangement uses TRBV20-1 and TRBJ2-7, with TRBD1 matching over 8 bases. Germline assignment: CDR1 DFQATT and CDR2 SNEGSKA (reference sequence). J lost 1 base, V lost 5 bases, and 7 bases had no gene match. This CDR3 has 14 amino acids. This CDR3 is CSASTGGRSYEQYF. The CDR3 nucleotides read TGCAGTGCTTCCACAGGGGGAAGATCCTACGAGCAGTACTTC.

This clonotype turned up a few times. The V and J genes are TRBV3-1 and TRBJ2-2, with 9 bases matching TRBD2. Germline V CDR1 and CDR2: LGHDT, YNNKEL (reference sequence). J was trimmed by 2 bases and V by 5 bases; bases with no gene match: 6. The length of the CDR3 is 16 residues. Here the CDR3 reads CASSMRLAGNTGELFF. The DNA for the CDR3 is TGTGCCAGCAGCATGAGGCTAGCGGGAAACACCGGGGAGCTGTTTTTT.

The rearrangement joins TRBV6-4 to TRBJ2-1; D may be TRBD2 (5 bases). The CDR3 sequence is 15 residues long. Germline V gene sequence: CDR1 MRHNA, CDR2 SNTAGT. The V and J ends lost 0 bases and 8 bases respectively, with 14 bases between them. The CDR3 DNA follows: TGTGCCAGCAGTGACTCAAGAGACTATCCTCATGAGCAGTTCTTC. Translation: CASSDSRDYPHEQFF.

This clonotype was seen ten or more times. The genes are TRBV6-2 or TRBV6-3 and TRBJ2-7; 11 bases line up with TRBD2. This CDR3 has 15 residues. Germline values: CDR1 MNHEY, CDR2 SVGEGT. J gave up 0 bases and V 5 bases, and 3 bases lay outside the gene matches. CDR3 sequence: CASSLLAGGSYEQYF. CDR3 coding DNA: TGTGCCAGCAGTCTCCTAGCGGGAGGCTCCTACGAGCAGTACTTC.

The rearrangement links TRBV7-3 to TRBJ2-1; no definite D call. Germline V lookup: CDR1 SGHTA, CDR2 FQGTGA. The CDR3 consists of 15 residues. Trimming stripped 3 bases from V and 3 bases from J, with 12 bases between. Written as DNA, the CDR3 is TGTGCCAGCAGCTTGGGGTTGACCCTCTACAATGAGCAGTTCTTC. Amino acids: CASSLGLTLYNEQFF. The complete variable domain, with remaining parts taken from reference TRBV7-3 and TRBJ2-1, reads GAGVSQTPSNKVTEKGKYVELRCDPISGHTALYWYRQSLGQGPEFLIYFQGTGAADDSGLPNDRFFAVRPEGSVSTLKIQRTERGDSAVYLCASSLGLTLYNEQFFGPGTRLTVL.

This clonotype was detected many times. The chain has TRBV5-6 and TRBJ2-3; 9 bases fit TRBD1. CDR3 length equals 15 residues. Germline lookup yields CDR1 SGHDT and CDR2 YYEEEE. The J segment lost 5 bases and the V segment lost 5 bases, leaving 9 bases of the junction unmatched. The DNA of the CDR3 is TGTGCCAGCAGAGCAACGGGACAGGGCGGAGATACGCAGTATTTT. It specifies CASRATGQGGDTQYF.

This clonotype was counted at least ten times. The gene calls are TRBV18 and TRBJ2-7, with 13 nucleotides matching TRBD2. Germline assignment: CDR1 KGHSH and CDR2 LQKENI. With 5 bases clipped from V and 0 bases from J, the junction kept 1 base outside the gene matches. This CDR3 region has 15 residues. The CDR3 sequence: CASSTSGRASYEQYF. As DNA, the CDR3 is TGTGCCAGCTCAACTAGCGGGAGGGCCTCCTACGAGCAGTACTTC.

In this sample, this clonotype turned up a few times. The chain couples TRBV15 to TRBJ2-7; 11 positions match TRBD2. Trimming at V came to 0 bases and at J to 6 bases, leaving 7 bases not matched to a gene. Looked up from germline, CDR1 is LNHNV and CDR2 is YYDKDF (reference sequence). This CDR3 has 16 amino acids. The CDR3 DNA sequence: TGTGCCACCAGCAGAGATATTGGCCTAGCGGGAGGCGAGCAGTACTTC. Protein product: CATSRDIGLAGGEQYF.